The next 5 T cell receptor beta chains were all read from a single sample in a study of blood T cell repertoires in COVID-19 (TCRdb year 2020). Library creation used the immunoSEQ multiplex PCR assay. TCRdb took this table from immuneACCESS and kept in-frame rearrangements with V and J called. Such tables lack part of the clones; where checked against another copy, unresolved V genes explain under half of the gap, and the rest is unexplained. Across this sample there are hundreds of thousands of clones, with roughly 85% seen only once. Clones ranked in the top ten supply over 1.1% of the sample. Sequencing was carried out using peripheral blood. These receptors were taken from a woman aged 25 to 39 with active or convalescent COVID-19.

The genes are TRBV28 and TRBJ2-7; D is uncertain. The CDR3 sequence is 15 residues long. V lost 2 bases and J 0 bases, leaving 11 bases between the germline ends. Germline CDR1 reads MDHEN; CDR2 reads SYDVKM. The CDR3 region is CASSLPAYSSYEQYF. CDR3 sequence (DNA): TGTGCCAGCAGTTTACCGGCTTACAGCTCCTACGAGCAGTACTTC.

The chain joins TRBV10-3 to TRBJ2-7; 8 bases agree with TRBD1. The ends lost 6 bases at V and 2 bases at J; junction bases unmatched: 9. CDR3 length equals 15 residues. The germline V gene encodes CDR1 ENHRY and CDR2 SYGVKD. The CDR3 is CAIRGGQALPYEQYF. The CDR3 DNA reads TGTGCCATCAGGGGGGGACAGGCCCTACCCTACGAGCAGTACTTC.

This clone was picked up one time. As the CDR3 is not closed by the conserved phenylalanine or tryptophan, this likely results from a read error. It is unclear where the CDR3 begins or ends on the DNA, so no DNA is shown, and the CDR3 is as TCRdb lists it. The chain is built from TRBV20-1 and TRBJ1-1. In germline, CDR1 is DFQATT, CDR2 SNEGSKA (reference sequence). The CDR3 is 11 residues long, ends included. CDR3 amino acids: CSAHREGSLAS.

This clone was observed a handful of times. The gene calls are TRBV19 and TRBJ1-6; TRBD1 aligns across 7 bases. This CDR3 comprises 15 residues. V was clipped by 7 bases and J by 7 bases; unmatched bases: 10. CDR1 LNHDA and CDR2 SQIVND come from the germline V gene (reference sequence). CDR3: CASIVAEGANSPLHF. DNA of the CDR3: TGTGCCAGTATCGTGGCGGAGGGGGCCAATTCACCCCTCCACTTT.

V gene TRBV6-5 combines with J gene TRBJ2-7; D uncertain. This CDR3 contains 14 residues. V was trimmed by 8 bases and J by 5 bases, leaving 19 bases between them. In germline, CDR1 is MNHEY, CDR2 SVGAGI. The CDR3 DNA follows: TGTGCCAGCGCTATCCTCGCCACTTCCAACGAGCAGTACTTC. It yields the protein CASAILATSNEQYF.